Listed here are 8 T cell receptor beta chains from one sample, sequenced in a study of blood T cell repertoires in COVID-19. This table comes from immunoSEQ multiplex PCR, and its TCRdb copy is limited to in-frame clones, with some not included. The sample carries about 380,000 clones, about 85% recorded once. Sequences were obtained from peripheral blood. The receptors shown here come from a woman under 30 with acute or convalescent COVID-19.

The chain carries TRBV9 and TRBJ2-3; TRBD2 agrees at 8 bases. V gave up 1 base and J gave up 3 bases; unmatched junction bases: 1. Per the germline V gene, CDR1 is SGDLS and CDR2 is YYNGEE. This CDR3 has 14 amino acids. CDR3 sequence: CASSVRGGTDTQYF. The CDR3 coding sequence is TGTGCCAGCAGCGTACGGGGGGGAACAGATACGCAGTATTTT.

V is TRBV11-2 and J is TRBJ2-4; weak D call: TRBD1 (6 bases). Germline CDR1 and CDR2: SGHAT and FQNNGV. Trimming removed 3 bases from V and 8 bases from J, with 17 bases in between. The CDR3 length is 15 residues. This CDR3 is CASSFRGRELDIQYF. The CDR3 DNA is TGTGCCAGCAGCTTTAGGGGGAGAGAGCTAGACATTCAGTACTTC.

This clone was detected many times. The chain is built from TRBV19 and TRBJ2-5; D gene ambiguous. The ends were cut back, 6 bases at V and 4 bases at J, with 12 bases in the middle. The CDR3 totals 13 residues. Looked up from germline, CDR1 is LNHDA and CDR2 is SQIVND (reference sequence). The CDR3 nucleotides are TGTGCCAGTAGCGGCGGCAGTCCAGAGACCCAGTACTTC. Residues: CASSGGSPETQYF. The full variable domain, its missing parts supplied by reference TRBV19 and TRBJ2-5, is DGGITQSPKYLFRKEGQNVTLSCEQNLNHDAMYWYRQDPGQGLRLIYYSQIVNDFQKGDIAEGYSVSREKKESFPLTVTSAQKNPTAFYLCASSGGSPETQYFGPGTRLLVL.

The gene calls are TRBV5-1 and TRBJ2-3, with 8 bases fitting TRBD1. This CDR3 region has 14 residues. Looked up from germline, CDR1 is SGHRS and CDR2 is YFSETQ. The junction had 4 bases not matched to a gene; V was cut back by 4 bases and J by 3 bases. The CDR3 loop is CASSDHRGTDTQYF. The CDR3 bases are TGCGCCAGCAGCGACCACAGGGGGACAGATACGCAGTATTTT.

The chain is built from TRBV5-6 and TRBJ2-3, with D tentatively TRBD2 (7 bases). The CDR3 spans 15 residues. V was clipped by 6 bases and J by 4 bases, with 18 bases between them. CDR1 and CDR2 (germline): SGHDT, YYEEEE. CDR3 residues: CASIRGGARSDTQYF. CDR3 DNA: TGTGCCAGCATCCGAGGGGGGGCCCGGTCAGATACGCAGTATTTT.

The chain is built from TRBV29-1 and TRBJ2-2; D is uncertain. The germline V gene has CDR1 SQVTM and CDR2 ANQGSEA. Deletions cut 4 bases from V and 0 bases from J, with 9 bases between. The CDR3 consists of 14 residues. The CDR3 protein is CSVVTPPNTGELFF. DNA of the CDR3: TGCAGCGTTGTGACACCGCCGAACACCGGGGAGCTGTTTTTT.

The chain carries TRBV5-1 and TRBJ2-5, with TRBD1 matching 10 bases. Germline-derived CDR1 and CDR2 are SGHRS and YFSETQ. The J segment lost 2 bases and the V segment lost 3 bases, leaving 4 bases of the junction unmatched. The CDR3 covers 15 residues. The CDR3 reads CASSSTGGFQETQYF. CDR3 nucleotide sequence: TGCGCCAGCAGCTCGACAGGGGGCTTTCAAGAGACCCAGTACTTC.

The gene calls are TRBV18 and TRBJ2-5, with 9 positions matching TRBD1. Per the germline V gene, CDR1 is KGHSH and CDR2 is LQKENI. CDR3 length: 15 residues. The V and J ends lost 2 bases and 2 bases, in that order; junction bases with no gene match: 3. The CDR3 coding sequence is TGTGCCAGCTCACCAGGGACAGGGTGGCAAGAGACCCAGTACTTC. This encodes CASSPGTGWQETQYF.